Below are 20 T cell receptor beta chains sequenced from a single sample in a study of T cell changes during pregnancy in multiple sclerosis. The method was immunoSEQ multiplex PCR; TCRdb's version includes in-frame clones alone and lacks a portion of them. The top ten hold about 2% of the sample, which has 65,000 or so clones, roughly 87% seen once. The sample here was peripheral blood, taken in the second trimester of pregnancy. The origin of the receptors is a female donor in good health, enrolled as a control in a pregnancy study.

The J gene is TRBJ2-3, the V gene TRBV7-6; TRBD2 agrees at 8 bases. The CDR3 runs 18 residues. The V gene end was trimmed by 6 bases and the J gene end by 0 bases; junction bases not matched to a gene: 14. CDR1 is SGHVS, CDR2 FNYEAQ, per germline. The CDR3 region is CASSIKVGASGSTDTQYF. The CDR3 DNA follows: TGTGCCAGCAGTATAAAGGTGGGGGCTAGCGGGAGCACAGATACGCAGTATTTT. The full variable domain, its missing parts supplied by reference TRBV7-6 and TRBJ2-3, is GAGVSQSPRYKVTKRGQDVALRCDPISGHVSLYWYRQALGQGPEFLTYFNYEAQQDKSGLPNDRFSAERPEGSISTLTIQRTEQRDSAMYRCASSIKVGASGSTDTQYFGPGTRLTVL.

This chain connects TRBV2 to TRBJ1-1; D gene ambiguous. The CDR3 length is 15 residues. Germline lookup yields CDR1 SNHLY and CDR2 FYNNEI. V was clipped by 5 bases and J by 4 bases, with 17 bases between them. DNA for the CDR3: TGTGCCAGCAGTCCCGGGGATATTATGCCCACTGAAGCTTTCTTT. Protein product: CASSPGDIMPTEAFF.

The table lists this clone with a few counts. This chain links TRBV29-1 with TRBJ2-2; TRBD2 matches at 9 bases. This CDR3 comprises 14 residues. The trim removed 8 bases at V and 5 bases at J, leaving 9 bases unmatched. CDR1 is SQVTM and CDR2 is ANQGSEA in the germline V gene. The CDR3 sequence is CSIQPGLATGELFF. DNA of the CDR3: TGCAGCATTCAACCGGGACTAGCAACCGGGGAGCTGTTTTTT.

The V call is TRBV27, the J call TRBJ1-5; perhaps TRBD1 as D (5 bases). There are 14 residues in the CDR3. CDR1 MNHEY and CDR2 SMNVEV come from the germline V gene (reference sequence). V was shortened by 2 bases and J by 4 bases, with 9 bases between the two germline ends. CDR3 DNA: TGTGCCAGCAGTTTAGTGCAGGGAAATCAGCCCCAGCATTTT. Encoded protein: CASSLVQGNQPQHF.

This clone has only one observation. The chain uses TRBV12-5 and TRBJ1-1, with D perhaps TRBD1 (6 bases). With 2 bases removed from V and 6 bases from J, the gap between germline ends came to 16 bases. The CDR3 has 15 residues. Germline V gives CDR1 LGHNT, CDR2 FRNRAP. CDR3 sequence (DNA): TGTGCTAGTGGTTTGCCAACAAGGGGGTTCTCTGAAGCTTTCTTT. Translation: CASGLPTRGFSEAFF.

The CDR3 nucleotides are TGCGCCAGCAGGTCACAGGGTGAGACCCAGTACTTC. Translated: CASRSQGETQYF. The rearrangement joins TRBV5-1 to TRBJ2-5; D may be TRBD1 (6 bases). The CDR3 contains 12 residues. V gave up 5 bases and J gave up 5 bases, with 10 bases separating them. Germline V gene sequence: CDR1 SGHRS, CDR2 YFSETQ.

V gene TRBV11-2 combines with J gene TRBJ2-7, with D possibly being TRBD2 (6 bases). The V gene's germline CDR1 is SGHAT and CDR2 FQNNGV. Trimming removed 5 bases from V and 2 bases from J, with 10 bases in between. This CDR3 has 13 residues. The CDR3 protein is CASSQGLPYEQYF. For the CDR3, the DNA is TGTGCCAGCAGCCAGGGACTCCCCTACGAGCAGTACTTC.

The chain carries TRBV21-1 and TRBJ1-1; the D segment call TRBD1 is taken from the table without a DNA check. TRBV21-1 is reported as a pseudogene. This CDR3 is 14 amino acids long. CDR3 bases: TGTGCCAGCAGCAAACGGACACCCACCGCTGAAGCTTTCTTT. It translates to CASSKRTPTAEAFF.

The rearrangement joins TRBV7-8 to TRBJ2-1; 8 bases are shared with TRBD1. Trimming removed 1 base from V and 4 bases from J; junction bases left unmatched: 6. The CDR3 is 16 amino acids. Germline CDR1 and CDR2: SGHVS and FQNEAQ. This chain's CDR3 is CASSLGNRGTYNEQFF. DNA for the CDR3: TGTGCCAGCAGCTTAGGAAACAGGGGGACATACAATGAGCAGTTCTTC.

The chain carries TRBV6-6 and TRBJ2-3, with TRBD2 matching over 8 bases. After removal of 8 bases from V and 2 bases from J, the junction contained 6 bases not matched to a gene. The CDR3 loop spans 14 amino acids. Germline CDR1 MNHNY, CDR2 SVGAGI (reference sequence). CDR3 region: CASLTGGDTDTQYF. The CDR3 coding sequence is TGTGCCAGCTTGACGGGGGGGGACACAGATACGCAGTATTTT.

The chain has TRBV28 and TRBJ2-7; 10 nucleotides align to TRBD2. The V and J ends lost 4 bases and 0 bases, in that order; junction bases with no gene match: 3. This CDR3 is 15 amino acids long. Germline CDR1 and CDR2: MDHEN and SYDVKM. CDR3 bases: TGTGCCAGCAGTTCCGGACTAGCGGACTCCTACGAGCAGTACTTC. Translating it yields CASSSGLADSYEQYF. The variable domain in full, with the rest retrieved from reference TRBV28 and TRBJ2-7, is DVKVTQSSRYLVKRTGEKVFLECVQDMDHENMFWYRQDPGLGLRLIYFSYDVKMKEKGDIPEGYSVSREKKERFSLILESASTNQTSMYLCASSSGLADSYEQYFGPGTRLTVT.

This clone was seen a single time. V and J are TRBV19 and TRBJ2-5; 7 bases map to TRBD1. CDR1 LNHDA and CDR2 SQIVND come from the germline V gene (reference sequence). V was pared by 7 bases and J by 4 bases, with 12 bases of the junction left unmatched. The CDR3 contains 15 residues. For the CDR3, the DNA is TGTGCCAGTACTAACACCCCGACAGGGCGAGAGACCCAGTACTTC. Translated: CASTNTPTGRETQYF.

This chain uses TRBV29-1 with TRBJ2-7, with TRBD1 identical over 7 bases. The germline gives CDR1 SQVTM, CDR2 ANQGSEA. There are 11 residues in the CDR3. Germline trimming cut 7 bases from V and 6 bases from J; bases unmatched to any gene: 6. The CDR3 protein is CSAVRGREQYF. In DNA form, the CDR3 reads TGCAGCGCGGTGAGGGGGCGCGAGCAGTACTTC.

The rearrangement joins TRBV6-5 to TRBJ2-6; D is undetermined. Germline V lookup: CDR1 MNHEY, CDR2 SVGAGI. The V gene lost 3 bases and the J gene lost 0 bases, with 9 bases spanning the gap. The CDR3 is 16 amino acids. The CDR3 loop is CASSYFRGSGANVLTF. CDR3 coding DNA: TGTGCCAGCAGTTATTTCAGAGGCTCTGGGGCCAACGTCCTGACTTTC.

The genes are TRBV6-1 and TRBJ2-3; TRBD1 might be the D (5 bases). This CDR3 region has 15 residues. Germline CDR1 and CDR2: MNHNS and SASEGT. The ends were cut back, 1 base at V and 4 bases at J, with 12 bases in the middle. CDR3 in DNA: TGTGCCAGCAGTGAAGACAGGCAAGGCCCAGATACGCAGTATTTT. Encoded protein: CASSEDRQGPDTQYF.

The CDR3: CASSQGSGYEQYF. DNA for the CDR3: TGTGCCAGCAGCCAAGGGTCGGGCTACGAGCAGTACTTC. The J gene is TRBJ2-7, the V gene TRBV14; the D is unclear. This CDR3 region has 13 residues. The ends were cut back, 1 base at V and 3 bases at J, with 7 bases in the middle. CDR1 is SGHDN, CDR2 FVKESK, per germline.

The gene calls are TRBV6-5 and TRBJ1-1; D perhaps matches TRBD1 (6 bases). The CDR3 is made up of 15 amino acids. Germline assignment: CDR1 MNHEY and CDR2 SVGAGI. Trimming stripped 1 base from V and 1 base from J, with 10 bases between. The DNA for the CDR3 is TGTGCCAGCAGTTACTGGACAGAGGGGAACACTGAAGCTTTCTTT. Translation: CASSYWTEGNTEAFF.

This chain connects TRBV10-1 to TRBJ2-5; 10 bases are a match to TRBD2. Unmatched junction bases numbered 6, after V lost 2 bases and J lost 3 bases. CDR1 and CDR2 from the germline V gene are WNHNN and SYGVQD (reference sequence). The CDR3 is 16 residues long. CDR3 coding DNA: TGCGCCAGCAGTGAGGAGGGTAGCGGGGGGAAAGAGACCCAGTACTTC. This encodes CASSEEGSGGKETQYF.

The rearrangement uses TRBV29-1 and TRBJ1-2; D might be TRBD1 (5 bases). The germline CDR1 and CDR2 sequences are SQVTM and ANQGSEA. CDR3 length: 14 residues. V shed 2 bases and J shed 6 bases, with 16 bases lying between them. The CDR3, as DNA: TGCAGCGTTGAAAGTCGGGGGGGTATCAATGGCTACACCTTC. It translates to CSVESRGGINGYTF.

This clone appeared a single time. The chain carries TRBV5-6 and TRBJ1-2; 8 bases are shared with TRBD1. Trimming cost V 1 base and J 8 bases; bases outside gene matches: 7. The germline CDR1 and CDR2 sequences are SGHDT and YYEEEE. This CDR3 contains 14 residues. The CDR3, as DNA: TGTGCCAGCAGCTTGTCTCAGGGGGCAGGGGGCTACACCTTC. It is translated as CASSLSQGAGGYTF. The full variable domain, with the rest looked up from reference TRBV5-6 and TRBJ1-2, is DAGVTQSPTHLIKTRGQQVTLRCSPKSGHDTVSWYQQALGQGPQFIFQYYEEEERQRGNFPDRFSGHQFPNYSSELNVNALLLGDSALYLCASSLSQGAGGYTFGSGTRLTVV.